These 20 T cell receptor beta chains were all obtained from the same sample, sequenced in a study of T-cell memory formation after mild COVID-19. TCRdb re-derived calls from the 5' RACE reads in MiXCR, one entry per CDR3 protein. This repertoire shows 200,000 to 250,000 distinct CDR3 sequences, about a sixth found once; its top ten account for approximately 3.4%. The sample comprised PBMCs or a T cell subset sorted from them (not recorded which). The origin of the receptors is a man aged 18 to 29 who had mild COVID-19 (a few samples of this study predate the infection). Cell type and time point are not known.

This clonotype was detected a few times. The chain carries TRBV7-2 and TRBJ2-3; 7 bases agree with TRBD1. Looked up from germline, CDR1 is SGHTA and CDR2 is FQGNSA. The CDR3 runs to 15 residues. V shed 5 bases, J shed 6 bases, and the junction held 11 bases outside the gene matches. The CDR3 coding sequence is TGTGCCAGCAGCCCCCGGACAGGACGGGTGGATACGCAGTATTTT. Translation gives CASSPRTGRVDTQYF. The full variable domain, completed using reference TRBV7-2 and TRBJ2-3, is GAGVSQSPSNKVTEKGKDVELRCDPISGHTALYWYRQSLGQGLEFLIYFQGNSAPDKSGLPSDRFSAERTGGSVSTLTIQRTQQEDSAVYLCASSPRTGRVDTQYFGPGTRLTVL.

This clonotype was counted a few times. V and J are TRBV29-1 and TRBJ1-1, with D possibly matching TRBD1 (6 bases). V was cut by 2 bases and J by 4 bases, with 11 bases left in between. Germline lookup yields CDR1 SQVTM and CDR2 ANQGSEA. The CDR3 length is 13 residues. CDR3 in amino acids: CSVEHAGATEAFF. The CDR3 region has the DNA TGCAGCGTTGAACACGCAGGGGCCACTGAAGCTTTCTTT.

In its sample, this clonotype was seen a few times. J is TRBJ2-1 and V is TRBV6-2 or TRBV6-3; 10 nucleotides line up with TRBD2. This CDR3 is built from 15 residues. Losses at the gene ends were 6 bases for V and 2 bases for J; bases not matched to a gene: 4. Germline CDR1 and CDR2: MNHEY and SVGEGT. This chain's CDR3 is CASRLLAGTYNEQFF. In nucleotides, the CDR3 is TGTGCCAGCAGGCTACTAGCGGGGACCTACAATGAGCAGTTCTTC.

This clonotype was observed a few times. The J gene is TRBJ2-3, the V gene TRBV6-5, with 9 bases identical to TRBD2. Germline CDR1 and CDR2: MNHEY and SVGAGI. Losses at the gene ends were 5 bases for V and 1 base for J; bases not matched to a gene: 7. The CDR3 has 16 amino acids. In DNA, the CDR3 is TGTGCCAGCAGTCGACCGGTAGCGGGGGGCACAGATACGCAGTATTTT. Translating gives CASSRPVAGGTDTQYF.

The rearrangement links TRBV12-3 or TRBV12-4 to TRBJ2-3; 7 nucleotides align to TRBD1. The CDR3 is 15 amino acids. J lost 2 bases, V lost 8 bases, and 10 bases had no gene match. CDR3 nucleotides: TGTGCCAGCTCGACACAGGGGACCCTCACAGATACGCAGTATTTT. This codes for CASSTQGTLTDTQYF.

This clonotype appeared many times. The chain has TRBV3-1 and TRBJ1-1, with 7 bases matching TRBD1. The CDR3 is 13 amino acids. Losses at the gene ends were 6 bases for V and 4 bases for J; bases not matched to a gene: 5. Looked up from germline, CDR1 is LGHDT and CDR2 is YNNKEL (reference sequence). This chain's CDR3 is CASRKGATTEAFF. The CDR3 DNA is TGTGCCAGCAGAAAGGGGGCGACCACTGAAGCTTTCTTT.

The chain links TRBV11-2 to TRBJ2-3; D is uncertain. This CDR3 is built from 17 residues. Germline V gene data show CDR1 as SGHAT and CDR2 as FQNNGV. With 5 bases removed from V and 2 bases from J, the gap between germline ends came to 20 bases. In DNA form, the CDR3 reads TGTGCCAGCAGCCCCGGTCAAGGACGGGTACCCACAGATACGCAGTATTTT. Translated: CASSPGQGRVPTDTQYF.

The J gene is TRBJ2-5, the V gene TRBV9; D remains unclear. The V gene's germline CDR1 is SGDLS and CDR2 YYNGEE. Trimming shortened V by 0 bases and J by 5 bases, and 14 bases separated the two germline ends. This CDR3 has 15 amino acids. The CDR3 DNA reads as TGTGCCAGCAGCGTAGCTCCCTACAGCGAGGAGACCCAGTACTTC. Translating it yields CASSVAPYSEETQYF.

This chain joins TRBV7-2 and TRBJ2-7; D is perhaps TRBD1 (6 bases). V shed 5 bases and J shed 4 bases, with 24 bases lying between them. Per germline, CDR1 SGHTA and CDR2 FQGNSA. This CDR3 has 17 amino acids. CDR3 sequence reads: CASSIPRGLPGQYEQYV. The DNA of the CDR3 is TGTGCCAGCAGCATTCCCAGGGGTCTGCCGGGGCAGTACGAGCAGTACGTC.

This chain links TRBV4-3 with TRBJ2-3; TRBD1 matches at 7 bases. This CDR3 has 15 amino acids. The ends lost 0 bases at V and 7 bases at J; junction bases unmatched: 7. CDR1 is LGHNA, CDR2 YSLEER, per germline. CDR3 DNA: TGCGCCAGCAGCCAAGAGGGACAGAGGACCTATACGCAGTATTTT. Translation gives CASSQEGQRTYTQYF.

This clonotype is a singleton in its sample. The CDR3 region has the DNA TGTGCCTGTAGGTGTGGGGCCACCGGGGAGCTGTTTTTT. This encodes CACRCGATGELFF. The V and J genes are TRBV6-6 and TRBJ2-2; D perhaps matches TRBD1 (5 bases). This CDR3 is built from 13 residues. In germline, CDR1 is MNHNY, CDR2 SVGAGI (reference sequence). V lost 11 bases and J 4 bases, leaving 14 bases between the germline ends.

This chain joins TRBV5-1 and TRBJ1-1; D is possibly TRBD1 (6 bases). Germline V lookup: CDR1 SGHRS, CDR2 YFSETQ. The CDR3 runs to 15 residues. V lost 4 bases to trimming and J lost 4 bases, with 17 bases between them. CDR3 sequence reads: CASSDGWGLGTEAFF. CDR3 bases: TGCGCCAGCAGCGACGGTTGGGGGCTGGGCACTGAAGCTTTCTTT.

The chain carries TRBV3-1 and TRBJ2-7; D tentatively reads TRBD1 or TRBD2 (7 bases each). Germline assignment: CDR1 LGHDT and CDR2 YNNKEL (reference sequence). The CDR3 is made up of 15 amino acids. V was cut by 3 bases and J by 5 bases, with 17 bases left in between. CDR3 residues: CASSHFGQGGHEQYF. CDR3 sequence (DNA): TGTGCCAGCAGCCACTTCGGGCAGGGGGGGCACGAGCAGTACTTC.

This clonotype was detected only a few times. The CDR3 DNA reads as TGCGCCAGCAGCGCATACAGGGGAAACTATGGCTACACCTTC. This sequence encodes CASSAYRGNYGYTF. The chain has TRBV5-1 and TRBJ1-2; 7 nucleotides agree with TRBD1. Germline values: CDR1 SGHRS, CDR2 YFSETQ. Germline trimming cut 4 bases from V and 2 bases from J; bases unmatched to any gene: 5. The CDR3 runs 14 residues.

This clonotype occurred a few times. The CDR3 DNA sequence: TGTGCCAGCGCACTAGCGGGGGTATCAGATACGCAGTATTTT. Its protein product is CASALAGVSDTQYF. The chain has TRBV3-1 and TRBJ2-3; 11 nucleotides agree with TRBD2. Germline trimming cut 8 bases from V and 4 bases from J; bases unmatched to any gene: 5. This CDR3 spans 14 amino acids. Germline CDR1 reads LGHDT; CDR2 reads YNNKEL (reference sequence).

V is TRBV9 and J is TRBJ1-3; D call uncertain. V was shortened by 3 bases and J by 0 bases, with 10 bases between the two germline ends. This CDR3 contains 15 residues. Germline CDR1 reads SGDLS; CDR2 reads YYNGEE. The CDR3 spells CASSEQVTSGNTIYF. As DNA, the CDR3 is TGTGCCAGCAGCGAGCAGGTTACCTCTGGAAACACCATATATTTT.

The sample holds a few counts of this clonotype. The V and J genes are TRBV3-1 and TRBJ1-3; no clear D. Germline values: CDR1 LGHDT, CDR2 YNNKEL (reference sequence). This CDR3 spans 17 amino acids. With 1 base removed from V and 1 base from J, the gap between germline ends came to 14 bases. CDR3 sequence reads: CASSQAPAVRSGNTIYF. In DNA, the CDR3 is TGTGCCAGCAGCCAAGCCCCGGCTGTTCGATCTGGAAACACCATATATTTT.

The DNA for the CDR3 is TGTGCCGGTGGGGGGGCCAGCCAAATTAGCACAGATACGCAGTATTTT. As protein: CAGGGASQISTDTQYF. V and J are TRBV7-9 and TRBJ2-3; a weak D match, TRBD2 (7 bases). Germline V gives CDR1 SEHNR, CDR2 FQNEAQ (reference sequence). The CDR3 extends over 16 amino acids. The V gene lost 11 bases and the J gene lost 0 bases, with 21 bases spanning the gap. The complete variable domain, with remaining parts taken from reference TRBV7-9 and TRBJ2-3, reads DTGVSQNPRHKITKRGQNVTFRCDPISEHNRLYWYRQTLGQGPEFLTYFQNEAQLEKSRLLSDRFSAERPKGSFSTLEIQRTEQGDSAMYLCAGGGASQISTDTQYFGPGTRLTVL.

This clonotype has more than one count but fewer than ten. This chain uses TRBV5-1 with TRBJ1-6; 9 bases are a match to TRBD1. V was clipped by 7 bases and J by 11 bases; unmatched bases: 10. The CDR3 loop spans 14 amino acids. Germline V gene lookup returns CDR1 SGHRS and CDR2 YFSETQ. The chain's CDR3 is CASAMGTGIPPLHF. The CDR3 bases are TGCGCCAGCGCAATGGGGACAGGGATTCCACCCCTCCACTTT.

This clonotype was seen a handful of times. The chain couples TRBV9 to TRBJ1-3; TRBD1 is a possible D gene (5 bases). The CDR3 has 16 residues. The V gene lost 3 bases and the J gene lost 0 bases, with 13 bases spanning the gap. Germline V gene data show CDR1 as SGDLS and CDR2 as YYNGEE. The CDR3: CASSAGDVNSGNTIYF. CDR3 in DNA: TGTGCCAGCAGCGCCGGGGACGTAAACTCTGGAAACACCATATATTTT.